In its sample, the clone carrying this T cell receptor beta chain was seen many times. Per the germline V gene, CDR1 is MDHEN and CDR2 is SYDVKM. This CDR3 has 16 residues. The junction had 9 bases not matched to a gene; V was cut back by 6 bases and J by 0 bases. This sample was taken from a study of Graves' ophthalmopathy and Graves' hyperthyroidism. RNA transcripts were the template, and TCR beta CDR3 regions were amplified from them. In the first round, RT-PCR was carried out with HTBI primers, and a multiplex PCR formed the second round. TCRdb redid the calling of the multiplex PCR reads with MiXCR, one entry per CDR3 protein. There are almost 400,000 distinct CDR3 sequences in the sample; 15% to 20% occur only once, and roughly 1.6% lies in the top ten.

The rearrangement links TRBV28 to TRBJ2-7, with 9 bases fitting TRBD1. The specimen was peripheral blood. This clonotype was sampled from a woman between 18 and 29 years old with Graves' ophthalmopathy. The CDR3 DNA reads TGTGCCAGCAGACTCCGAGGGACAGGGTCCTCCTACGAGCAGTACTTC. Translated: CASRLRGTGSSYEQYF.